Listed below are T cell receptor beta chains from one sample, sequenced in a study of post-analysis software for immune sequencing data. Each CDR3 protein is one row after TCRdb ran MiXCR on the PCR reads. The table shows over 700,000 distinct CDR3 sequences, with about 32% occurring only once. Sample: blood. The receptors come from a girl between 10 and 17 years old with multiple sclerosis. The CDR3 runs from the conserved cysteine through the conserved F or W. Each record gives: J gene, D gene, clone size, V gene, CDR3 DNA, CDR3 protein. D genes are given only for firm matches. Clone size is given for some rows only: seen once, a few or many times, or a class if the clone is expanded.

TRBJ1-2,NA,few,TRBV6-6,TGTGCCAGCAGTTACAAGGACACTGGCAACTATGGCTACACCTTC,CASSYKDTGNYGYTF
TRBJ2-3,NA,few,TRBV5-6,TGTGCCAGCAGCTTGGCGGTTGGGACGCAGTATTTT,CASSLAVGTQYF
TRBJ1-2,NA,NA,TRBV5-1,TGCGCCAGCAGCCTCTACTACAGGGAAGGCTACACCTTC,CASSLYYREGYTF
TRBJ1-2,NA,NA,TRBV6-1,TGTGCCAGCAGTGAACGTGCCGTATATACCGGCTACACCTTC,CASSERAVYTGYTF
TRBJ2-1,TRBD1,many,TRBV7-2,TGTGCCAGCAGCTTAGAACTCAGGGGGCGGTTCTTC,CASSLELRGRFF
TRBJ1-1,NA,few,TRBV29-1,TGCAGCGTTGGTCCGACAGATATCTCGAACACTGAAGCTTTCTTT,CSVGPTDISNTEAFF
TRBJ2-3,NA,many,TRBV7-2,TGTGCCAGCAGTCCCCTATCAGATACGCAGTATTTT,CASSPLSDTQYF
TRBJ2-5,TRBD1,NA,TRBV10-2,TGCGCCAGCAATATGGACAGGGCCCTTGGCCAAGAGACCCAGTACTTC,CASNMDRALGQETQYF
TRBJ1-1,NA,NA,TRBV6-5,TGTGCCAGCAGTTACTCTGGGGTCCCCCAAAGCCCAGCTTTCTTT,CASSYSGVPQSPAFF
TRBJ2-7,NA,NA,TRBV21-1,TGTGCCAGCAGCAAAGCCAGGACAGACATGACCTACGAGCAGTACTTC,CASSKARTDMTYEQYF
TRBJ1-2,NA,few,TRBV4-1,TGCGCCAGCAGCCAAGGGGACTCTACTGCCTATGGCTACACCTTC,CASSQGDSTAYGYTF
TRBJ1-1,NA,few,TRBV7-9,TGTGCCAGCAGCCCAGGTGATAGCACTGAAGCTTTCTTT,CASSPGDSTEAFF
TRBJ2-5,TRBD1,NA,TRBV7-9,TGTGCCAGCACTCCACAGGGGGCCGGAGAGACCCAGTACTTC,CASTPQGAGETQYF
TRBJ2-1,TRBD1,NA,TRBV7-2,TGTGCCAGCAGCTTAAGGGACAGGGCAAGTAATGAGCAGTTCTTC,CASSLRDRASNEQFF
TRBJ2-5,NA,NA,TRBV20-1,TGCAGTGCTAGAGATCCCAGGGAATTAGGGCAGTACTTC,CSARDPRELGQYF
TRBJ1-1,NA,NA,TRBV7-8,TGTGCCAGCAGCTTAGGTACGGTGGGGGCTGAAGCTTTCTTT,CASSLGTVGAEAFF
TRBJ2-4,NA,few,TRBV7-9,TGTGCCAGCAGCTTAGCAGGGTGGGTCGACATTCAGTACTTC,CASSLAGWVDIQYF
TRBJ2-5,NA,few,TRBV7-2,TGTGCCAGCAGCTTAGAGACCTTCGTAGAGACCCAGTACTTC,CASSLETFVETQYF
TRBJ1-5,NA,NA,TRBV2,TGTGCCAGCAGTGTCGGGCGGCAGGGCACTAGCAATCAGCCCCAGCATTTT,CASSVGRQGTSNQPQHF
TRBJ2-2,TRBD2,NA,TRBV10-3,TGTGCCATCAGTGAGCCCGGACTAGCGCGACTTACCGGGGAGCTGTTTTTT,CAISEPGLARLTGELFF
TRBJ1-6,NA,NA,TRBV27,TGTGCCAGCAGTTCGGGGAGCTCCTATAATTCACCCCTCCACTTT,CASSSGSSYNSPLHF
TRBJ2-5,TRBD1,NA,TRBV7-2,TGTGCCAGCAGCTTAGTTTTTTTCGGGACAGCCAAGGGAGAGACCCAGTACTTC,CASSLVFFGTAKGETQYF
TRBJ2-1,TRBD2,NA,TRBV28,TGTGCCAGCAGTTCCCCCGGGGACGGAAGACTAGCGGAGAGATACAATGAGCAGTTCTTC,CASSSPGDGRLAERYNEQFF
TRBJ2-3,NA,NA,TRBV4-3,TGCGCCAGCAGCCAACAACCTAACCGGGGACCAACAGATACGCAGTATTTT,CASSQQPNRGPTDTQYF
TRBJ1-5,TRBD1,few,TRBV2,TGTGCCAGCAGTGAACGGACAGGACGAGACCAGCCCCAGCATTTT,CASSERTGRDQPQHF
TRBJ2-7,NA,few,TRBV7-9,TGTGCCAGCAGCCACCCCACCTCTGGGGAGCAGTACTTC,CASSHPTSGEQYF
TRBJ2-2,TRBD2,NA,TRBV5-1,TGCGCCAGCAGCTTCACTAGCGTAAGGACCGGGGAGCTGTTTTTT,CASSFTSVRTGELFF
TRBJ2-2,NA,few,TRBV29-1,TGCAGCGTTATGCCAAGTAACACCGGGGAGCTGTTTTTT,CSVMPSNTGELFF
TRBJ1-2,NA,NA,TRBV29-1,TGCAGCGTTCGTGTGGACCCCGCCTATGGCTACACCTTC,CSVRVDPAYGYTF
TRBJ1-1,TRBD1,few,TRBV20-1,TGCAGTTCTAGGACAGGGAGGACTGAAGCTTTCTTT,CSSRTGRTEAFF
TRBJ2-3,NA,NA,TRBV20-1,TGCAGTGCTAGAGTGGGCACATCCGAGGGGTATTTT,CSARVGTSEGYF
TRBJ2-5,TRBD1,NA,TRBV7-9,TGTGCCAGCAGCGGGGACAGGGCGTACCAAGAGACCCAGTACTTC,CASSGDRAYQETQYF
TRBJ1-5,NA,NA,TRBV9,TGTGCCAACAGCGTAGCTGGGAAAGGGCAGCCCCAGCATTTT,CANSVAGKGQPQHF
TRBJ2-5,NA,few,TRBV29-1,TGCAGCGTTGGCGAGACAGGTTTCGGGGAGACCCAGTACTTC,CSVGETGFGETQYF
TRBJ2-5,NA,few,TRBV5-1,TGCGCCAGCAGTCCGCTGGGTGATGGAGAGACCCAGTACTTC,CASSPLGDGETQYF
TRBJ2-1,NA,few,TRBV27,TGTGCCAGCAGGAAGCGGGCCCATTCCTACAATGAGCAGTTCTTC,CASRKRAHSYNEQFF
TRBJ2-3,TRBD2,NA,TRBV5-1,TGCGCCAGCAGACACCTAGCGGAATACACAGATACGCAGTATTTT,CASRHLAEYTDTQYF